This T cell receptor (beta chain) stems from a study of human thymus T cells. V was trimmed by 5 bases and J by 5 bases, leaving 14 bases between them. CDR1 and CDR2 from the germline V gene are SGHAT and FQNNGV. CDR3 length: 14 residues. An approximately 0.45-1 mL peripheral blood aliquot was taken intraoperatively from four of eight donors. General study results and limits: Blood and thymic repertoires both appeared biased in V and J gene usage.

TCRdb's table, derived via immunoSEQ multiplex PCR, lists solely in-frame clones and lacks some. The sample holds 46,000 or so clones, 85% to 95% seen once. A word on this clone: Its specificity is not known.

Sample: blood. V is TRBV11-2 and J is TRBJ2-3; D call uncertain. This TCR was sampled from a girl in the first two years of life with a congenital heart defect but otherwise immunologically healthy. CDR3 DNA: TGTGCCAGCAGCGGGCCGGCGGATGGAGATACGCAGTATTTT. Amino acids: CASSGPADGDTQYF.